Reported below is one T cell receptor (beta chain). Its target is unknown. This record comes from a study of shared clonotypes between healthy human individuals. Study findings and constraints: What naive subsets generally showed was a larger estimated richness than memory subsets showed.

CD45RO-negative CD8 cells positively selected for CCR7 made up the naive population, which excluded terminally differentiated effector memory CD45RA+ cells. Repertoires were generated with immunoSEQ multiplex PCR, while TCRdb's copy carries only in-frame clones and drops some. The sample includes over 2,000,000 clones, 93% of them seen just once. The CDR3 sequence is 17 residues long. CDR1 is LGHNA, CDR2 YSLEER, per germline. Between the trimmed V and J ends, which lost 1 base and 1 base, there was a span of 16 bases. The sequence came from a man in his late teens or twenties in good health. Some clones in this sample may be carry-over from other donors' samples. The chain employs TRBV4-3 and TRBJ1-1; D not certain. The sequenced sample consisted of naive CD8+ T cells from PBMCs. CDR3 in amino acids: CASSQVLGRWENTEAFF. As DNA, the CDR3 is TGCGCCAGCAGCCAAGTCTTGGGCAGGTGGGAGAACACTGAAGCTTTCTTT.